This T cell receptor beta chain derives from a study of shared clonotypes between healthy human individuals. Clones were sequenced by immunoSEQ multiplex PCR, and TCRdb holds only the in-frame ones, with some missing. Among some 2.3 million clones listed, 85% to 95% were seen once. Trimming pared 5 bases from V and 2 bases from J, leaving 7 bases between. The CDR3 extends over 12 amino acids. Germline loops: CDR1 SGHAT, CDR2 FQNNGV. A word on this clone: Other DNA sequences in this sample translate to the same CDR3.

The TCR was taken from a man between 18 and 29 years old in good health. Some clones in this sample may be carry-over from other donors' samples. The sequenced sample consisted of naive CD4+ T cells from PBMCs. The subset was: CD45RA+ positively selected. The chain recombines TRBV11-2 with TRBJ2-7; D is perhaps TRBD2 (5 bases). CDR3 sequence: CASSLGAYEQYF. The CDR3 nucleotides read TGTGCCAGCAGCCTCGGGGCCTACGAGCAGTACTTC.